The entry below describes one TCR beta chain. Original data processing: A classifier of distant metastasis in papillary thyroid cancer was built from CDR3 differences (across clinicopathological groups). TCRdb re-clonotyped the PCR reads via MiXCR. These V and J calls originate from TCRdb's pipeline instead of the authors' own analysis. The sample carries about 16,000 clones, roughly 26% recorded once. Not a single patient had been given any form of treatment at any point before undergoing thyroid surgery. Trimming removed 6 bases from V and 3 bases from J, with 14 bases in between. The CDR3 has 15 residues. The sample comes from a study of metastatic and nonmetastatic thyroid tumors. Study-wide context: Repertoires from malignant and benign thyroid patients were compared across blood and tumor or nodule tissue.

Input material: adjacent normal tissue. The TCR comes from a female donor with papillary thyroid cancer or a benign thyroid nodule (not recorded which). Some clones in this sample may be carry-over from other donors' samples. V and J are TRBV12-3 or TRBV12-4 and TRBJ2-2; tentatively, D is TRBD2 (6 bases). The CDR3 nucleotides read TGTGCCAGCAGCCTCCGTAGCGGTTACACCGGGGAGCTGTTTTTT. Amino acid sequence: CASSLRSGYTGELFF.